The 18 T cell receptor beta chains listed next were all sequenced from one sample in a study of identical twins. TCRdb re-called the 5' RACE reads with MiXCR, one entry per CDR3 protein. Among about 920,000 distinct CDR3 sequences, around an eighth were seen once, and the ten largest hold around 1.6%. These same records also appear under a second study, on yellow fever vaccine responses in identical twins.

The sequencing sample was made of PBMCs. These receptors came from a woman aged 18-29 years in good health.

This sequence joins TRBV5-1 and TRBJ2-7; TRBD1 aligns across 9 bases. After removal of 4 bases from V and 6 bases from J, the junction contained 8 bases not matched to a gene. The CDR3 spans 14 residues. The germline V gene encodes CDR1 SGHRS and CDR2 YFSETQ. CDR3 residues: CASSPTQGAGEQYF. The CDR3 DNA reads TGCGCCAGCAGCCCTACACAGGGGGCGGGCGAGCAGTACTTC.

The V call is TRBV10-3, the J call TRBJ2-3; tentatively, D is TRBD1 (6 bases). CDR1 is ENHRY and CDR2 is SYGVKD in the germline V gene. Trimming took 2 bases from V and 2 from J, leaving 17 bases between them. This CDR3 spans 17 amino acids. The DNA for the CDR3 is TGTGCCATCAGTGAGCCGGGACAAGGTACTTACACAGATACGCAGTATTTT. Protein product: CAISEPGQGTYTDTQYF.

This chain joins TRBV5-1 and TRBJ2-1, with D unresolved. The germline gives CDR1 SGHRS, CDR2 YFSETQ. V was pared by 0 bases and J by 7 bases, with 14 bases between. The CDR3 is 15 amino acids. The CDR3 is CASSLEVGENNEQFF. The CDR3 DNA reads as TGCGCCAGCAGCTTGGAGGTCGGTGAGAATAATGAGCAGTTCTTC. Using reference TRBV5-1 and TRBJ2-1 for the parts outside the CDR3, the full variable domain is KAGVTQTPRYLIKTRGQQVTLSCSPISGHRSVSWYQQTPGQGLQFLFEYFSETQRNKGNFPGRFSGRQFSNSRSEMNVSTLELGDSALYLCASSLEVGENNEQFFGPGTRLTVL.

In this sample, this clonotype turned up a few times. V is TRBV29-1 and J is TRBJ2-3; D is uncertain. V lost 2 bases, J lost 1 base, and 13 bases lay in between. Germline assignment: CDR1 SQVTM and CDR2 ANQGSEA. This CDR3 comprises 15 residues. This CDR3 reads CSVELEAWGTDTQYF. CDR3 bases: TGCAGCGTTGAATTGGAAGCATGGGGCACAGATACGCAGTATTTT.

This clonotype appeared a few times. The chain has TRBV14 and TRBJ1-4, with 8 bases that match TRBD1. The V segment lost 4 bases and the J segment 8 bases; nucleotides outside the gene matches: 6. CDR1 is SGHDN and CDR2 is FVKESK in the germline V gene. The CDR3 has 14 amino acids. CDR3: CASSLWDRREKLFF. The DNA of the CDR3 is TGTGCCAGCAGCCTGTGGGACAGGAGGGAAAAACTGTTTTTT. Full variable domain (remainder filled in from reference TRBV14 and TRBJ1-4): EAGVTQFPSHSVIEKGQTVTLRCDPISGHDNLYWYRRVMGKEIKFLLHFVKESKQDESGMPNNRFLAERTGGTYSTLKVQPAELEDSGVYFCASSLWDRREKLFFGSGTQLSVL.

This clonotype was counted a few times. CDR3 residues: CASSLAGTSGYEQYF. CDR3 DNA: TGCGCCAGCAGCTTGGCCGGGACTAGCGGATACGAGCAGTACTTC. This chain uses TRBV5-1 with TRBJ2-7; 11 positions agree with TRBD2. Trimming at V came to 0 bases and at J to 4 bases, leaving 3 bases not matched to a gene. Germline V gives CDR1 SGHRS, CDR2 YFSETQ. The CDR3 loop spans 15 amino acids.

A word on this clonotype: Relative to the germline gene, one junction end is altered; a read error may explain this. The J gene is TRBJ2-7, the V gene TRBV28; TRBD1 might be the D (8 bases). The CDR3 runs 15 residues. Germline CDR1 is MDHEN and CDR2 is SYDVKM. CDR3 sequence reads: CASNLGGTGSCEQYF. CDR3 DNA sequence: TGTGCCAGCAACCTGGGGGGGACAGGCTCCTGCGAGCAGTACTTC. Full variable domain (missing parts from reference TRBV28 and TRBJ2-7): DVKVTQSSRYLVKRTGEKVFLECVQDMDHENMFWYRQDPGLGLRLIYFSYDVKMKEKGDIPEGYSVSREKKERFSLILESASTNQTSMYLCASNLGGTGSCEQYFGPGTRLTVT.

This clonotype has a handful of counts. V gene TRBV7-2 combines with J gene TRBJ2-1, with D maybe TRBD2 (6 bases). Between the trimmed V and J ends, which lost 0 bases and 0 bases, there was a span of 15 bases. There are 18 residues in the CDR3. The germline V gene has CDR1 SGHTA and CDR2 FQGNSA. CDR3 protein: CASSLAVSPTSSYNEQFF. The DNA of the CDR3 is TGTGCCAGCAGCTTAGCGGTATCCCCGACTAGCTCCTACAATGAGCAGTTCTTC.

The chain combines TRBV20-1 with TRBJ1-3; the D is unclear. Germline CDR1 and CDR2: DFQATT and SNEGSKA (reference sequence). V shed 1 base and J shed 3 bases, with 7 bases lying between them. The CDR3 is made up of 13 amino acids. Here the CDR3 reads CSARVGIGNTIYF. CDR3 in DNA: TGCAGTGCTAGAGTAGGGATTGGAAACACCATATATTTT.

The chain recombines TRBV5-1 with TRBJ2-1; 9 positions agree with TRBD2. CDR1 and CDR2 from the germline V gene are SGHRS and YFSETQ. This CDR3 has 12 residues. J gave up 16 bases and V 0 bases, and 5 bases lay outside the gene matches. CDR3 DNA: TGCGCCAGCAGCTTGGGGAGCGGGGGGAGCTTCTTC. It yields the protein CASSLGSGGSFF.

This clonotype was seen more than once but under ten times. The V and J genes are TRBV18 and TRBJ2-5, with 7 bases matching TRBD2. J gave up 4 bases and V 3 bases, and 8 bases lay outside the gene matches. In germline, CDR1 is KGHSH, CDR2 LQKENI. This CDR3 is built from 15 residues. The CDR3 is CASSPTLATGETQYF. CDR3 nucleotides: TGTGCCAGCTCACCTACACTAGCGACGGGAGAGACCCAGTACTTC. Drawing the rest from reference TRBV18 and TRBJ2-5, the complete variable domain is NAGVMQNPRHLVRRRGQEARLRCSPMKGHSHVYWYRQLPEEGLKFMVYLQKENIIDESGMPKERFSAEFPKEGPSILRIQQVVRGDSAAYFCASSPTLATGETQYFGPGTRLLVL.

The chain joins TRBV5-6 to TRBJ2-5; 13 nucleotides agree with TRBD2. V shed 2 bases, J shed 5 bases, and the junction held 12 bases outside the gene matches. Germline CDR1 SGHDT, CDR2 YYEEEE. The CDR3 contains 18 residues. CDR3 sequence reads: CASSFPGTSGIKGETQYF. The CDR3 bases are TGTGCCAGCAGCTTTCCCGGGACTAGCGGGATAAAGGGGGAGACCCAGTACTTC.

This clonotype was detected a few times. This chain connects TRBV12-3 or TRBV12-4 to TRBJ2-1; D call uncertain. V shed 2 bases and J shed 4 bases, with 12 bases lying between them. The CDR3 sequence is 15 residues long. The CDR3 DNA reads TGTGCCAGCAGTTTAAGTAGTATTCTTTACAATGAGCAGTTCTTC. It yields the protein CASSLSSILYNEQFF.

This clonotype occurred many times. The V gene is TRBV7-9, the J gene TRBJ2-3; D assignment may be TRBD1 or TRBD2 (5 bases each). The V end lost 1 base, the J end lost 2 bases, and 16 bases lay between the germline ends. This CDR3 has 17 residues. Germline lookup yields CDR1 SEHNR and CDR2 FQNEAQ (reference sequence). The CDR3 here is CASSLGVGTTSTDTQYF. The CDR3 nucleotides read TGTGCCAGCAGCTTAGGGGTCGGGACCACTTCCACAGATACGCAGTATTTT.

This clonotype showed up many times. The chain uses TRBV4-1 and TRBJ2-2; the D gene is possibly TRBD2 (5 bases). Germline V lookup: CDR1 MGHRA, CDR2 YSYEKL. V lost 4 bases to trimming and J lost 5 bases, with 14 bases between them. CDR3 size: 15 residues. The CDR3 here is CASSRLLDATGELFF. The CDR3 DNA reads TGCGCCAGCAGCCGTCTACTAGACGCGACCGGGGAGCTGTTTTTT.

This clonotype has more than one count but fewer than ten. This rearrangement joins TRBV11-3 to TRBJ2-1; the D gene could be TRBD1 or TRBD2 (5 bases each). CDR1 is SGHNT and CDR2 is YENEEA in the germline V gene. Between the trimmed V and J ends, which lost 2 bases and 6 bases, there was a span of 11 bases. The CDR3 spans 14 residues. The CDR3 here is CASSLRDGRNEQFF. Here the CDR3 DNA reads TGTGCCAGCAGCTTAAGGGACGGTCGCAATGAGCAGTTCTTC.

The CDR3 here is CATTPTSTGGYNEQFF. Written as DNA, the CDR3 is TGTGCCACCACCCCAACCTCGACGGGAGGTTACAATGAGCAGTTCTTC. The chain recombines TRBV15 with TRBJ2-1; 7 nucleotides align to TRBD2. CDR3 length equals 16 residues. CDR1 is LNHNV and CDR2 is YYDKDF in the germline V gene (reference sequence). The trim removed 7 bases at V and 4 bases at J, leaving 13 bases unmatched.

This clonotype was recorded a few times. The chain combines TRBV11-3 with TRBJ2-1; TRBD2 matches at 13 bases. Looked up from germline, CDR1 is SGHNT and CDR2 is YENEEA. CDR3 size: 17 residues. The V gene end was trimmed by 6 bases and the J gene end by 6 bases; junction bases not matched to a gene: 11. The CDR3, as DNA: TGTGCCAGCAGTTCACGTCCTCGGACTAGCGGGGGCAATGAGCAGTTCTTC. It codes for CASSSRPRTSGGNEQFF.